This T cell receptor beta chain was sequenced for a study of blood T cell repertoires in COVID-19. The table came from immunoSEQ multiplex PCR; TCRdb's copy has only in-frame clones and leaves some out. The table has around 220,000 clones, around 80% seen once; the top ten hold 10%. Per germline, CDR1 LNHDA and CDR2 SQIVND (reference sequence). The V gene end was trimmed by 7 bases and the J gene end by 2 bases; junction bases not matched to a gene: 3. CDR3 length equals 13 residues. The rearrangement joins TRBV19 to TRBJ1-2, with 8 bases lining up with TRBD1. This receptor was identified in a woman older than 75 with acute or convalescent COVID-19. Sequencing was carried out using peripheral blood. The CDR3 here is CASTRTGNYGYTF. The CDR3 nucleotides read TGTGCCAGTACTCGGACAGGGAACTATGGCTACACCTTC.